These T cell receptor beta chains were read from a single sample in a study of blood T cell repertoires in COVID-19. Clones were sequenced by immunoSEQ multiplex PCR, and TCRdb holds only the in-frame ones, with some missing. The sample lists tens of thousands of clones, about 88% seen once, with about 9% in the top ten. The sample taken for sequencing was peripheral blood. These receptors all stem from a human donor in a cohort sampled during active COVID-19. Both conserved end residues are part of each CDR3. The D gene is left open where the match is weak. A clone size is listed for some rows: how often the clone was seen (once, few, many), or a class if it is expanded.

j_gene,v_gene,abundance,d_gene,CDR3nt,CDR3aa
TRBJ2-7,TRBV27,.,TRBD2,TGTGCCAGCAGCCGGGCAAGGGAGGGCCCCTACGAGCAGTACTTC,CASSRAREGPYEQYF
TRBJ1-5,TRBV28,.,.,TGTGCCAGCAATGAGGAGTATAGCAATCAGCCCCAGCATTTT,CASNEEYSNQPQHF
TRBJ2-7,TRBV20-1,.,.,TGCAGTGCTAGTATAGGGGGCTCCTACGAGCAGTACTTC,CSASIGGSYEQYF
TRBJ1-5,TRBV28,.,TRBD1,TGTGCCAGCAGGCGGACAGGGCTTCAGCCCCAGCATTTT,CASRRTGLQPQHF
TRBJ2-5,TRBV11-1,.,TRBD2,TGTGCCAGCAGCTTAGCAGCGGGAGGTCGGGGCGAGACCCAGTACTTC,CASSLAAGGRGETQYF
TRBJ1-4,TRBV9,once,TRBD1,TGTGCCAGCAGCGTAGCAACAGGGGACGAAAAACTGTTTTTT,CASSVATGDEKLFF
TRBJ2-3,TRBV5-1,once,TRBD2,TGCGCCAGCAGCTTGGCGCTAGCGGGAGGAGCAGATACGCAGTATTTT,CASSLALAGGADTQYF
TRBJ1-1,TRBV5-4,.,TRBD1,TGTGCCAGCAGTTCACCGGGACAGGGTAACACTGAAGCTTTCTTT,CASSSPGQGNTEAFF
TRBJ1-1,TRBV5-1,.,TRBD1,TGCGCCAGCAGCCGAACAGGGGGTTTGAACACTGAAGCTTTCTTT,CASSRTGGLNTEAFF
TRBJ1-5,TRBV7-6,.,TRBD1,TGTGCCAGCAGCTTAGCTGCCAGGGGGCCAGAACAACTATATAGCAATCAGCCCCAGCATTTT,CASSLAARGPEQLYSNQPQHF
TRBJ2-7,TRBV19,.,.,TGTGCCAGTAGTATTCGGGCAGGGTTGTCCTACGAGCAGTACTTC,CASSIRAGLSYEQYF
TRBJ2-7,TRBV19,.,TRBD1,TGTGCCAGTAGGTCCCTCAGGACAGGGGGCTACGAGCAGTACTTC,CASRSLRTGGYEQYF
TRBJ2-3,TRBV9,.,TRBD1,TGTGCCAGCAGCGTCAACAGGGGTTGGACAGATACGCAGTATTTT,CASSVNRGWTDTQYF
TRBJ2-3,TRBV24-1,.,.,TGTGCCACCAGCAGGGGGGCCACAGATACGCAGTATTTT,CATSRGATDTQYF
TRBJ2-7,TRBV28,.,.,TGTGCCAGCAGTTTACCAGGGTCCCCCTCCTACGAGCAGTACTTC,CASSLPGSPSYEQYF
TRBJ2-7,TRBV19,.,TRBD1,TGTGCCAGTAGTAAACGTCCGGGACAGGGAAGGTGGGAGCAGTACTTC,CASSKRPGQGRWEQYF
TRBJ2-7,TRBV27,.,TRBD2,TGTGCCAGCAGTTTAACTAGCGAGCGCTCCTACGAGCAGTACTTC,CASSLTSERSYEQYF
TRBJ2-3,TRBV24-1,.,TRBD2,TGTGCCACCAGTGATTCTAGCGGGGCTGACACAGATACGCAGTATTTT,CATSDSSGADTDTQYF
TRBJ1-1,TRBV5-6,.,.,TGTGCCAGCAGCTTGGGGCCTTTCGGGGGAAACACTGAAGCTTTCTTT,CASSLGPFGGNTEAFF
TRBJ2-7,TRBV27,.,TRBD2,TGTGCCAGCAGTTGGGGGGTCGGGAGGGTCTCCTACGAGCAGTACTTC,CASSWGVGRVSYEQYF
TRBJ2-7,TRBV6-1,.,.,TGTGCCAGCAGTGAAGATGCTCGGGCCTACGAGCAGTACTTC,CASSEDARAYEQYF
TRBJ2-5,TRBV30,.,.,TGTGCCTGGACAGCAGGACAAGAGACCCAGTACTTC,CAWTAGQETQYF
TRBJ2-3,TRBV5-1,.,TRBD2,TGCGCCAGCAGTTCCCACGGACTAGCGGGCTCCACAGATACGCAGTATTTT,CASSSHGLAGSTDTQYF
TRBJ1-2,TRBV30,.,.,TGTGCCTGGAGTGGGCAGGGGCTGGGTGGCTACACCTTC,CAWSGQGLGGYTF
TRBJ1-3,TRBV18,.,TRBD1,TGTGCCAGCTCAGAGACGACAGGGGCTGGAAACACCATATATTTT,CASSETTGAGNTIYF
TRBJ2-1,TRBV7-6,.,.,TGTGCCAGCAGCTTAGCTAGCGGCCCCTCCTACAATGAGCAGTTCTTC,CASSLASGPSYNEQFF
TRBJ1-4,TRBV6-5,.,.,TGTGCCAGCAGTTACTCCCCTCGACAGGAAAAACTGTTTTTT,CASSYSPRQEKLFF
TRBJ1-6,TRBV4-3,.,TRBD1,TGCGCCAGCAGCCACGGGACAGGAGCTACCCGGGCCCTCCACTTT,CASSHGTGATRALHF
TRBJ2-1,TRBV7-2,.,.,TGTGCCAGCAGCCAACAGGGCTCCTACAATGAGCAGTTCTTC,CASSQQGSYNEQFF
TRBJ2-1,TRBV11-1,.,TRBD2,TGTGCCAGCAGCTTACGGCTAGCGGTCTACAATGAGCAGTTCTTC,CASSLRLAVYNEQFF
TRBJ2-1,TRBV28,.,.,TGTGCCAGCAGTCCTCCCTACAATGAGCAGTTCTTC,CASSPPYNEQFF
TRBJ2-3,TRBV19,.,.,TGTGCCAGTAGTATGGGGCAACCTGGGGATACGCAGTATTTT,CASSMGQPGDTQYF
TRBJ2-1,TRBV28,.,TRBD2,TGTGCCAGCAGTTTAAGCGGGAGGTACAATGAGCAGTTCTTC,CASSLSGRYNEQFF
TRBJ2-1,TRBV13,.,TRBD2,TGTGCCAGCAGCCAGACTAGCGGATGGGAGTCCTACAATGAGCAGTTCTTC,CASSQTSGWESYNEQFF
TRBJ2-3,TRBV14,.,.,TGTGCCAGCAGCCCTCGTCGACAGACAGATACGCAGTATTTT,CASSPRRQTDTQYF
TRBJ2-1,TRBV5-1,.,TRBD1,TGCGCCAGCAGCTTGGCGGACAGGACCAATGAGCAGTTCTTC,CASSLADRTNEQFF
TRBJ1-1,TRBV5-5,.,.,TGTGCCAGCAGCTTGGTAGGGGTGGGGACTGAAGCTTTCTTT,CASSLVGVGTEAFF
TRBJ2-7,TRBV18,.,.,TGTGCCAGCTCACCACCAGGAGGGAACCACTACGAGCAGTACTTC,CASSPPGGNHYEQYF
TRBJ2-7,TRBV7-8,.,.,TGTGCCAGCAGCCTATCCTCCTACGAGCAGTACTTC,CASSLSSYEQYF
TRBJ2-1,TRBV6-5,.,.,TGTGCCAGCAGACCGAGGAGGGGCGCGAATGAGCAGTTCTTC,CASRPRRGANEQFF
TRBJ2-1,TRBV9,.,.,TGTGCCAGCAGCGTAGATGCAGTCATCAATGAGCAGTTCTTC,CASSVDAVINEQFF
TRBJ2-1,TRBV28,.,TRBD2,TGTGCCAGCAGTTACCTGACTAGCGTAGCGAGATACAATGAGCAGTTCTTC,CASSYLTSVARYNEQFF
TRBJ1-5,TRBV28,.,TRBD1,TGTGCCAGCAGTATATTTGGGGCCGGGACAGGGGCTAATCAGCCCCAGCATTTT,CASSIFGAGTGANQPQHF
TRBJ2-2,TRBV11-2,once,TRBD2,TGTGCCAGCAGCATTAGCGGGAGAGGGACCGGGGAGCTGTTTTTT,CASSISGRGTGELFF
TRBJ1-6,TRBV5-1,.,TRBD1,TGCGCCAGCAGCTGGGGCGGCCGGGACAGGGGTAATTCACCCCTCCACTTT,CASSWGGRDRGNSPLHF
TRBJ2-3,TRBV27,.,.,TGTGCCAGCAGACTAGGGCCGACGCCTGATACGCAGTATTTT,CASRLGPTPDTQYF
TRBJ2-3,TRBV3-1/TRBV3-2,.,TRBD2,TGTGCCAGCAGCCAAATGTTAGCGGGAGTGAGAGATACGCAGTATTTT,CASSQMLAGVRDTQYF
TRBJ2-7,TRBV7-6,.,.,TGTGCCAGCAGCTTATTGCCAGGGTACTCCTACGAGCAGTACTTC,CASSLLPGYSYEQYF
TRBJ2-1,TRBV27,.,.,TGTGCCAGCAGCAGGGGAAATGAGCAGTTCTTC,CASSRGNEQFF
TRBJ2-2,TRBV24-1,.,TRBD1,TGTGCCGCGGCCGGGACAGGGGACACCGGGGAGCTGTTTTTT,CAAAGTGDTGELFF
TRBJ2-5,TRBV9,.,TRBD2,TGTGCCAGCAGCGTAGGTCTTGGGTCTAGCGGGAGGGCCTTGGAGACCCAGTACTTC,CASSVGLGSSGRALETQYF